This T cell receptor (beta chain) was identified in a study of vaccination and CD4 T cells after COVID-19. TCRdb used MiXCR to reprocess the PCR reads, holding one entry per CDR3 protein. The repertoire holds some 28,000 distinct CDR3 sequences, with roughly 50% as singletons. Time point defined: late sampling 161 to 241 days after vaccination in three convalescent patients. The germline V gene has CDR1 MNHEY and CDR2 SVGAGI. V was shortened by 2 bases and J by 0 bases, with 23 bases between the two germline ends. This CDR3 is built from 20 residues. The chain uses TRBV6-5 and TRBJ1-5; weak D call: TRBD1 (5 bases). The clonotype comes from a human donor who had recovered from COVID-19. The sample consisted of CD4+ T cells from blood, taken about 7 months after SARS-CoV-2 vaccination. As DNA, the CDR3 is TGTGCCAGCAGTTACGTTCGGCCCGGCGAGGACAACCCTAGCAATCAGCCCCAGCATTTT. Translating it yields CASSYVRPGEDNPSNQPQHF.